The 12 T cell receptor beta chains given below trace back to one sample, sequenced in a study of shared clonotypes between healthy human individuals. Sequenced by immunoSEQ multiplex PCR; TCRdb stores in-frame clones only, minus some. The table lists about 100,000 clones, about 67% of them singletons. Sequencing was performed on memory CD8+ T cells sorted from blood. Subset indicated: CD45RO+ cells pooled with CCR7-negative TemRA cells. The receptors stem from a woman aged 30 to 39 in good health.

The chain joins TRBV6-6 to TRBJ2-7, with 11 positions matching TRBD2. This CDR3 region has 15 residues. Germline V gene sequence: CDR1 MNHNY, CDR2 SVGAGI (reference sequence). The junction had 9 bases not matched to a gene; V was cut back by 4 bases and J by 7 bases. CDR3 in DNA: TGTGCCAGCAGTTTCTCGACTAGCGGGACGGGGGAGCAGTACTTC. It codes for CASSFSTSGTGEQYF.

This clone was counted between two and nine times. The chain is built from TRBV15 and TRBJ2-3, with 7 bases matching TRBD2. Germline lookup yields CDR1 LNHNV and CDR2 YYDKDF (reference sequence). V was clipped by 4 bases and J by 2 bases; unmatched bases: 6. The CDR3 length is 15 residues. This CDR3 reads CATSMGGGTTDTQYF. The CDR3 DNA is TGTGCCACCAGCATGGGGGGGGGTACCACAGATACGCAGTATTTT.

V gene TRBV4-1 combines with J gene TRBJ2-4, with 12 bases matching TRBD1. Germline V gene sequence: CDR1 MGHRA, CDR2 YSYEKL. CDR3 length: 19 amino acids. The trim removed 2 bases at V and 3 bases at J, leaving 11 bases unmatched. The CDR3 DNA reads TGCGCCAGCAGCCAACTCTTCCGGGACAGGGGGCCAGACAAAAACATTCAGTACTTC. Amino acids: CASSQLFRDRGPDKNIQYF.

The genes are TRBV2 and TRBJ2-1; 7 bases agree with TRBD2. Trimming removed 10 bases from V and 4 bases from J; junction bases left unmatched: 7. Germline lookup yields CDR1 SNHLY and CDR2 FYNNEI. The CDR3 is made up of 13 amino acids. In DNA, the CDR3 is TGTGCCACAGAGAGGACTAGTTACAATGAGCAGTTCTTC. Amino acids: CATERTSYNEQFF. The full variable domain, in which reference TRBV2 and TRBJ2-1 provide the parts outside the CDR3, is EPEVTQTPSHQVTQMGQEVILRCVPISNHLYFYWYRQILGQKVEFLVSFYNNEISEKSEIFDDQFSVERPDGSNFTLKIRSTKLEDSAMYFCATERTSYNEQFFGPGTRLTVL.

The CDR3 loop is CASREGMNTEAFF. The DNA of the CDR3 is TGTGCCAGCCGGGAAGGGATGAACACTGAAGCTTTCTTT. V is TRBV11-2 and J is TRBJ1-1; the D is unclear. Germline values: CDR1 SGHAT, CDR2 FQNNGV. The CDR3 is 13 residues long. The germline V and J ends were trimmed by 8 bases and 0 bases, with 10 bases remaining between them. The full variable domain, rest sourced from reference TRBV11-2 and TRBJ1-1, is EAGVAQSPRYKIIEKRQSVAFWCNPISGHATLYWYQQILGQGPKLLIQFQNNGVVDDSQLPKDRFSAERLKGVDSTLKIQPAKLEDSAVYLCASREGMNTEAFFGQGTRLTVV.

This clone was counted many times. The sample contains more than one DNA sequence encoding this CDR3. This chain connects TRBV7-9 to TRBJ2-1, with TRBD2 matching over 8 bases. CDR3 size: 16 residues. The germline CDR1 and CDR2 sequences are SEHNR and FQNEAQ (reference sequence). J was trimmed by 0 bases and V by 5 bases; bases with no gene match: 6. CDR3 bases: TGTGCCAGCAGCCCCCGGGGGGGGAGCTCCTACAATGAGCAGTTCTTC. This translates into CASSPRGGSSYNEQFF.

CDR3 loop: CASSPDRGSSPLHF. The CDR3 bases are TGTGCCAGCAGCCCAGACAGGGGTAGTTCACCCCTCCACTTT. The chain uses TRBV7-8 and TRBJ1-6; 8 bases agree with TRBD1. There are 14 residues in the CDR3. Unmatched junction bases numbered 6, after V lost 5 bases and J lost 9 bases. The V gene's germline CDR1 is SGHVS and CDR2 FQNEAQ.

The V call is TRBV27, the J call TRBJ2-1; 9 nucleotides match TRBD1. The CDR3 has 13 amino acids. Germline CDR1 and CDR2: MNHEY and SMNVEV (reference sequence). Trimming removed 4 bases from V and 12 bases from J; junction bases left unmatched: 7. The CDR3 DNA reads TGTGCCAGCAGTTGGACAGGGGATAGCGGGCAGTTCTTC. Translating gives CASSWTGDSGQFF.

The CDR3 loop reads CASSYFPRGLGAYF. CDR3 nucleotide sequence: TGTGCCAGCAGTTACTTCCCCCGGGGCCTAGGGGCGTACTTC. The chain has TRBV6-6 and TRBJ2-5; either TRBD1 or TRBD2 may fit D (5 bases each). V lost 1 base, J lost 13 bases, and 19 bases lay in between. There are 14 residues in the CDR3. From germline, CDR1 is MNHNY and CDR2 SVGAGI (reference sequence).

This rearrangement joins TRBV28 to TRBJ2-3; possibly TRBD1 for D (6 bases). The CDR3 loop spans 15 amino acids. Germline V gene lookup returns CDR1 MDHEN and CDR2 SYDVKM. The ends were cut back, 7 bases at V and 7 bases at J, with 21 bases in the middle. The CDR3 sequence is CASTPQGMGKNTQYF. The DNA of the CDR3 is TGTGCCAGCACCCCTCAGGGGATGGGCAAAAATACGCAGTATTTT.

The chain recombines TRBV6-1 with TRBJ2-3, with TRBD2 identical over 11 bases. The ends lost 7 bases at V and 4 bases at J; junction bases unmatched: 4. Germline CDR1 reads MNHNS; CDR2 reads SASEGT. There are 14 residues in the CDR3. CDR3 in DNA: TGTGCCAGCATGTCTAGCGGGAGGTCAGATACGCAGTATTTT. The encoded protein is CASMSSGRSDTQYF.

The CDR3 here is CASLPGGYYEQYF. Here the CDR3 DNA reads TGTGCCAGCCTTCCAGGCGGATACTACGAGCAGTACTTC. This chain links TRBV2 with TRBJ2-7; the D is unclear. CDR1 SNHLY and CDR2 FYNNEI come from the germline V gene. V was shortened by 8 bases and J by 3 bases, with 14 bases between the two germline ends. The CDR3 has 13 residues.